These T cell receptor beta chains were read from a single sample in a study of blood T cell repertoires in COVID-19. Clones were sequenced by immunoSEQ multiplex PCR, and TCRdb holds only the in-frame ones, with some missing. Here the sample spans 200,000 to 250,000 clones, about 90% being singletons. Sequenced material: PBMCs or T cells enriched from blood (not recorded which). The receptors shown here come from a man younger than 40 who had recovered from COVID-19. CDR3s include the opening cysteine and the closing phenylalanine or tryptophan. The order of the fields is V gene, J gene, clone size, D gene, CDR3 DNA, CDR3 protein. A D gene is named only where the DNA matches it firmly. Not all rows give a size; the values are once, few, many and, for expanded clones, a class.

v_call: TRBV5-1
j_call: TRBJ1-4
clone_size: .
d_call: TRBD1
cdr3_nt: TGCGCCAGCAGCTATGACAGGGGAACAGAAGAAAAACTGTTTTTT
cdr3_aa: CASSYDRGTEEKLFF

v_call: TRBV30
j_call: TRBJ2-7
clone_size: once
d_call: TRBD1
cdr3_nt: TGTGCCCGAAGGGACAGGGCGAGCTACGAGCAGTACTTC
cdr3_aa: CARRDRASYEQYF

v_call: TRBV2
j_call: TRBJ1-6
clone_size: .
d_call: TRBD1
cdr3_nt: TGTGCCAGCAGTGCAGACAGGGGACCCCTCCACTTT
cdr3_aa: CASSADRGPLHF

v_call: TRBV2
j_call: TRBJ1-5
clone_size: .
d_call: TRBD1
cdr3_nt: TGTGCCAGCAACGGACAGGTCTATCAGCCCCAGCATTTT
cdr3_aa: CASNGQVYQPQHF

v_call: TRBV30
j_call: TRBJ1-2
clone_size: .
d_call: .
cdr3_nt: TGTGCCTGGAGTGTGGAGATTAGCTATGGCTACACCTTC
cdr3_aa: CAWSVEISYGYTF

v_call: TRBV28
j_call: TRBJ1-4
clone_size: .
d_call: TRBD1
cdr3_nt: TGTGCCAGCGTTCCTGGAGGGACAGCAGCAACTAATGAAAAACTGTTTTTT
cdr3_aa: CASVPGGTAATNEKLFF

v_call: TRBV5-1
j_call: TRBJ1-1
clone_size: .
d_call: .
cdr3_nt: TGCGCCAGCAGCCCGAGGACCGGGACTGGATCTTTCTTT
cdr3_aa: CASSPRTGTGSFF

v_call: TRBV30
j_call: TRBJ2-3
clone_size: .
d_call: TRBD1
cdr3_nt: TGTGCCTGGAGATATGGACAGGGGAGCACAGATACGCAGTATTTT
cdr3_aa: CAWRYGQGSTDTQYF

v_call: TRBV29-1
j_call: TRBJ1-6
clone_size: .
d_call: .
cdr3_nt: TGCAGCGTTGGTAGGGACACCAATTCACCCCTCCACTTT
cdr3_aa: CSVGRDTNSPLHF

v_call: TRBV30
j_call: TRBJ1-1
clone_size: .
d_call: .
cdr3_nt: TGTGCCTGGAGTGTAACTTGGCGGGACCACACTGAAGCTTTCTTT
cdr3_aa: CAWSVTWRDHTEAFF

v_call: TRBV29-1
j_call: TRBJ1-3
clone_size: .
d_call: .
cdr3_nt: TGCAGCGTTGACGCGGGGAGAGGTACTGGAAACACCATATATTTT
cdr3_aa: CSVDAGRGTGNTIYF

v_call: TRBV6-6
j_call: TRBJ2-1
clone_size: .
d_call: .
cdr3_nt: TGTGCCAGCAGTTACGTCCCAGGGGACGAGCAGTTCTTC
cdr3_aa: CASSYVPGDEQFF

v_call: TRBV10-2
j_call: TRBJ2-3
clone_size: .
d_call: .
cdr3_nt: TGCGCTAGCAGTGTACAGGGCTCTAGCACAGATACGCAGTATTTT
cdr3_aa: CASSVQGSSTDTQYF

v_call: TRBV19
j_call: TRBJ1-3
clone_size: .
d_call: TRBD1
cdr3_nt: TGTGCCAGTAGTGGAACCGGACAGGGAGGAAACACCATATATTTT
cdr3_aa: CASSGTGQGGNTIYF

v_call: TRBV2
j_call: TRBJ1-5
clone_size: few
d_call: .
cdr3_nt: TGTGCCAGCAGGCCCGGTAGCCGCAATCAGCCCCAGCATTTT
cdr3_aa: CASRPGSRNQPQHF

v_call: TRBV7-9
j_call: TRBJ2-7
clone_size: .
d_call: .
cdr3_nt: TGTGCCAGCAGCCCGACTAGAAACTCCTACGAGCAGTACTTC
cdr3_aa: CASSPTRNSYEQYF

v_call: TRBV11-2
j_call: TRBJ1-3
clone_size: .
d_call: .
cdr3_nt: TGTGCCAGCAGCCCCGGTCGTCCTGGAAACACCATATATTTT
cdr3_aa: CASSPGRPGNTIYF

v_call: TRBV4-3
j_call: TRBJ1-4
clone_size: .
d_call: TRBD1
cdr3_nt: TGCGCCAGCAGCCGTGACTTAGACAGGGGGCGAAGTAAGGCTAATGAAAAACTGTTTTTT
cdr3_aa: CASSRDLDRGRSKANEKLFF

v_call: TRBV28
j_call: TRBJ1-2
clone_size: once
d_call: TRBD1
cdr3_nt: TGTGCCAGCAGTTTAGGGGGACAGGGAAGTGGTGACTACACCTTC
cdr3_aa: CASSLGGQGSGDYTF

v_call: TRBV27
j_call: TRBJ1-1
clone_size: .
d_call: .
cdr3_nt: TGTGCCAGCAGTCTCAGGGGATTGAACACTGAAGCTTTCTTT
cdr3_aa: CASSLRGLNTEAFF

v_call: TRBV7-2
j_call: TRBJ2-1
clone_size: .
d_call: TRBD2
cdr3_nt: TGTGCCAGCAGCTTAGGAGTAGCGGGAGACGGACCGTTCTTC
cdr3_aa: CASSLGVAGDGPFF

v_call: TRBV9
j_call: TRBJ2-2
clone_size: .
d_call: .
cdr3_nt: TGTGCCAGCAGCGTAGCGAGAGGGAGGAACACCGGGGAGCTGTTTTTT
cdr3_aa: CASSVARGRNTGELFF

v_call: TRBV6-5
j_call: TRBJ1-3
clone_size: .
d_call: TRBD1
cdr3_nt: TGTGCCAGCATGATGACAGGGGGCAGTGGAAACACCATATATTTT
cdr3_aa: CASMMTGGSGNTIYF

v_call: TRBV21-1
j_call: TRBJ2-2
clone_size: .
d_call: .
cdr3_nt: .
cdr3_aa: CASSKVGAGTGELFF

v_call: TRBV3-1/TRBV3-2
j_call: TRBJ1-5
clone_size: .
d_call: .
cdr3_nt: TGTGCCAGCAGCCAAGATTTGGGGAGTTCCAGCAAAAATCAGCATTTT
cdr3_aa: CASSQDLGSSSKNQHF

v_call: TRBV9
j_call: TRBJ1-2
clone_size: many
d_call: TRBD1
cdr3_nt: TGTGCCAGCAACGGACAGGGTGGGGACTATGGCTACACCTTC
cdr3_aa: CASNGQGGDYGYTF

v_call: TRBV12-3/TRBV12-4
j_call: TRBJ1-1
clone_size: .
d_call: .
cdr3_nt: TGTGCCAGCAGTTTAAGGGGGTGGACTGAAGCTTTCTTT
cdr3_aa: CASSLRGWTEAFF

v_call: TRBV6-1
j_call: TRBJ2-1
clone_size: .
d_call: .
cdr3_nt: TGTGCCAGCAGTGAAAGCGAGTCTCTATACAATGAGCAGTTCTTC
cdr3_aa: CASSESESLYNEQFF

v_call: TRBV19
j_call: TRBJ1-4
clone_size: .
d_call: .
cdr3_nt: TGTGCCAGTAGGGGGAGGACTAATGAAAAACTGTTTTTT
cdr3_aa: CASRGRTNEKLFF

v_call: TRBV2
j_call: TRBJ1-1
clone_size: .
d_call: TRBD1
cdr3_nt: TGTGCCAGCTCGGGACAGGGAAACACTGAAGCTTTCTTT
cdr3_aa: CASSGQGNTEAFF